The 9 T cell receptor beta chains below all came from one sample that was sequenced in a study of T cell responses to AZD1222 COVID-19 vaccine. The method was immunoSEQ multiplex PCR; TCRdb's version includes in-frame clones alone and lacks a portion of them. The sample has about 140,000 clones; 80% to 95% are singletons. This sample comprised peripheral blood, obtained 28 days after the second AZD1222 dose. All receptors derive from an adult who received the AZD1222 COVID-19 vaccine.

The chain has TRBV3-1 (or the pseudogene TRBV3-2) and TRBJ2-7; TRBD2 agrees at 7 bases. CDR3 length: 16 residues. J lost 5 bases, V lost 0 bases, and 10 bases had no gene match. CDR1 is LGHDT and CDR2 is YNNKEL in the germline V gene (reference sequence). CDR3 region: CASSQDLADLKDEQYF. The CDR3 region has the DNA TGTGCCAGCAGCCAAGATCTAGCGGACCTTAAGGACGAGCAGTACTTC.

For the CDR3, the DNA is TGCGCCAGCAACCAGACAGGGGGATCTGAAGCTTTCTTT. Protein sequence: CASNQTGGSEAFF. The V gene is TRBV10-1, the J gene TRBJ1-1; 9 nucleotides agree with TRBD1. The CDR3 is 13 residues long. Trimming cost V 7 bases and J 6 bases; bases outside gene matches: 6. Germline CDR1 WNHNN, CDR2 SYGVQD (reference sequence).

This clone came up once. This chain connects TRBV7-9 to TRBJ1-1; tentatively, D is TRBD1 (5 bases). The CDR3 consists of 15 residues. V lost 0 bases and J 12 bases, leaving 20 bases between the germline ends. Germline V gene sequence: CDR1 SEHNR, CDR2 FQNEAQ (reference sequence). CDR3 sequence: CASSLAGFQGSVTFF. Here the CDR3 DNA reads TGTGCCAGCAGCTTAGCTGGCTTTCAGGGAAGTGTGACTTTCTTT.

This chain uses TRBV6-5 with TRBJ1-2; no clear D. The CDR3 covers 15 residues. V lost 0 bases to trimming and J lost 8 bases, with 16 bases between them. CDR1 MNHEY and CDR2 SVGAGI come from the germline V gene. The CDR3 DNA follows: TGTGCCAGCAGTTACTCCCCAGGAACGATCGGGGGCTACACCTTC. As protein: CASSYSPGTIGGYTF.

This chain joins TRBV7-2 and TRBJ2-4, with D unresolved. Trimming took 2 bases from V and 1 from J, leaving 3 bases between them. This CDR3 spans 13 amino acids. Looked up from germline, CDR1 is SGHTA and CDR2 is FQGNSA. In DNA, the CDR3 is TGTGCCAGCAGCTTAATGGCCAAAAACATTCAGTACTTC. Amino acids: CASSLMAKNIQYF.

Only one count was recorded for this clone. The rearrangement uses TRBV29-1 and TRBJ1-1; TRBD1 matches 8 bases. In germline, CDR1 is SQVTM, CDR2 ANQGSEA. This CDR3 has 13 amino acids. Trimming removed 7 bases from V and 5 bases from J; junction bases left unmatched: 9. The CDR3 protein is CSGGQGVKTEAFF. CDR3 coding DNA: TGCAGCGGTGGACAGGGAGTAAAGACTGAAGCTTTCTTT.

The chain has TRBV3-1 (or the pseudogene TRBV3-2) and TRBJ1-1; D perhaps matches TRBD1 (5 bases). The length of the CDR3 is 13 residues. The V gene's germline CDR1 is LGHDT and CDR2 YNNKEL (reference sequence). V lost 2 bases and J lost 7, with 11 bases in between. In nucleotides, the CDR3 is TGTGCCAGCAGCCAAAAAGGGGAAAATGAAGCTTTCTTT. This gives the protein CASSQKGENEAFF.

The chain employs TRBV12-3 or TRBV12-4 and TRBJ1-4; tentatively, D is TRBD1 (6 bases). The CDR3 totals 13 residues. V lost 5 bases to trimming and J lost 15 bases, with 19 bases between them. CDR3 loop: CASSRREGGALFF. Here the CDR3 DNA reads TGTGCCAGCAGTCGCCGCGAGGGGGGCGCATTGTTTTTT.

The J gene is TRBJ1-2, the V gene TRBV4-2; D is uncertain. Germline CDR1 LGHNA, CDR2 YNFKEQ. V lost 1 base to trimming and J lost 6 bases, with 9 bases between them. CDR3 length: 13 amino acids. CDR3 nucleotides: TGTGCCAGCAGCCAAGCCAGATCCAATGGCTACACCTTC. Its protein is CASSQARSNGYTF.